Listed below are T cell receptor beta chains from one sample, sequenced in a study of PD-1 blockade in classical Hodgkin lymphoma. Profiling relied on immunoSEQ multiplex PCR, and the TCRdb table lists in-frame clones only, not all of them. The sample yields roughly 7,100 clones, about 80% seen once. Specimen: CD4+ T cells from blood, collected at baseline. These receptors were collected from a human donor with classical Hodgkin lymphoma. The CDR3 runs from the conserved cysteine through the conserved F or W. The D gene is left open where the match is weak. Clone size appears in some rows only: once, few, many, or a class for an expanded clone.

size	V	J	D	CDR3	DNA
.	TRBV7-8	TRBJ1-2	TRBD1	CASSLLVWTGPYGYTF	TGTGCCAGCAGCTTACTTGTCTGGACAGGACCCTATGGCTACACCTTC
.	TRBV5-1	TRBJ2-1	TRBD2	CASSRTTSGIKGNEQFF	TGCGCCAGCAGCCGAACGACTAGCGGGATAAAGGGGAATGAGCAGTTCTTC
once	TRBV6-1	TRBJ2-2	.	CATRETGELFF	TGTGCCACTAGAGAAACCGGGGAGCTGTTTTTT
.	TRBV29-1	TRBJ1-2	.	CSVEAGGTF	TGCAGCGTTGAAGCGGGCGGGACCTTC
.	TRBV19	TRBJ1-5	.	CASRTNRVSNQPQHF	TGTGCCAGTAGAACGAACAGGGTTAGCAATCAGCCCCAGCATTTT
.	TRBV5-8	TRBJ2-3	.	CASSRDLLTGTGDTQYF	TGTGCCAGCAGCCGAGACTTATTAACAGGGACGGGGGATACGCAGTATTTT
.	TRBV6-5	TRBJ2-7	.	CASKSGPGAHYEQYF	TGTGCCAGCAAGTCTGGGCCGGGAGCGCACTACGAGCAGTACTTC
.	TRBV5-1	TRBJ2-7	TRBD2	CASSLVAGEKGEQYF	TGCGCCAGCAGCTTGGTGGCGGGAGAAAAAGGCGAGCAGTACTTC
.	TRBV29-1	TRBJ2-5	.	CSVGNEETQYF	TGCAGCGTTGGGAACGAAGAGACCCAGTACTTC
few	TRBV16	TRBJ1-5	.	CASSQSEVYNQPQHF	TGTGCCAGCAGCCAAAGTGAGGTGTACAATCAGCCCCAGCATTTT
few	TRBV2	TRBJ1-6	TRBD1	CASRSQGAPNSPLHF	TGTGCCAGCAGGTCACAGGGGGCCCCCAATTCACCCCTCCACTTT
.	TRBV5-7	TRBJ1-1	TRBD1	CASSSDRGDTEAFF	TGTGCCAGCAGCTCGGACAGGGGAGACACTGAAGCTTTCTTT
.	TRBV30	TRBJ2-3	.	CAWSDMDTQYF	TGTGCCTGGAGTGATATGGATACGCAGTATTTT
few	TRBV7-9	TRBJ1-2	TRBD1	CASSLDRETDGYTF	TGTGCCAGCAGCTTGGACAGGGAGACAGATGGCTACACCTTC
.	TRBV11-2	TRBJ2-3	TRBD2	CASSKLAGGITDTQYF	TGTGCCAGCAGCAAATTAGCGGGAGGGATCACAGATACGCAGTATTTT
.	TRBV15	TRBJ2-2	TRBD1	CATDSDRENTGELFF	TGTGCCACCGATTCGGACAGGGAGAACACCGGGGAGCTGTTTTTT
.	TRBV20-1	TRBJ2-1	.	CSASTYNEQFF	TGCAGTGCTAGTACCTACAATGAGCAGTTCTTC